This passage covers 10 T cell receptor beta chains from one sample sequenced in a study of T cells after yellow fever vaccination. TCRdb redid the calling of the 5' RACE reads with MiXCR, one entry per CDR3 protein. The table has hundreds of thousands of distinct CDR3 sequences, around 12% seen once. The sequencing here drew on CD4+ T cells sorted from PBMCs, taken 15 days after the yellow fever booster vaccination. The receptors here all came from a young man who received the YFV17D yellow fever vaccine.

V and J are TRBV3-1 and TRBJ2-7; either TRBD1 or TRBD2 may supply D (5 bases each). This CDR3 contains 14 residues. Germline V gene sequence: CDR1 LGHDT, CDR2 YNNKEL (reference sequence). Trimming took 4 bases from V and 7 from J, leaving 17 bases between them. The CDR3 loop is CASSPEGSMVEQYV. The DNA for the CDR3 is TGTGCCAGCAGCCCCGAGGGGTCTATGGTGGAGCAGTACGTC.

Only a few counts were recorded for this clonotype. The rearrangement uses TRBV5-1 and TRBJ2-2; no reliable D call. The CDR3 is 15 amino acids. Looked up from germline, CDR1 is SGHRS and CDR2 is YFSETQ. Trimming took off 2 bases at V and 7 bases at J, with 15 bases between the two ends. The CDR3 here is CASSFTAADFGELFF. CDR3 coding DNA: TGCGCCAGCAGCTTTACAGCCGCTGATTTCGGGGAGCTGTTTTTT.

The V and J genes are TRBV7-2 and TRBJ1-4; tentative D call: TRBD1 (6 bases). Trimming took off 5 bases at V and 4 bases at J, with 11 bases between the two ends. The CDR3 totals 14 residues. Germline V gene data show CDR1 as SGHTA and CDR2 as FQGNSA. The CDR3 protein is CASSPNRVNEKLFF. DNA for the CDR3: TGTGCCAGCAGCCCTAACAGGGTTAATGAAAAACTGTTTTTT.

V is TRBV19 and J is TRBJ1-2; possible D gene TRBD1, 6 bases. CDR1 and CDR2 (germline): LNHDA, SQIVND (reference sequence). The CDR3 covers 12 residues. Trimming took off 3 bases at V and 8 bases at J, with 10 bases between the two ends. The CDR3 DNA reads as TGTGCCAGTAGTATTGACAGGATGGGCTACACCTTC. This encodes CASSIDRMGYTF.

This clonotype was counted ten times or more. The chain has TRBV12-3 or TRBV12-4 and TRBJ1-5, with 12 bases aligning to TRBD1. After removal of 6 bases from V and 6 bases from J, the junction contained 6 bases not matched to a gene. This CDR3 is 15 amino acids long. The CDR3 DNA sequence: TGTGCCAGCAGCTACCGGGACAGGGGGCCTCAGCCCCAGCATTTT. Protein sequence: CASSYRDRGPQPQHF.

This clonotype showed up just once. The junction and the germline gene differ at one end; a read error may be behind it. The chain uses TRBV7-2 and TRBJ1-6, with D maybe TRBD1 (5 bases). This CDR3 contains 14 residues. Germline V CDR1 and CDR2: SGHTA, FQGNSA. The CDR3 protein is CAISLGRGNSPLHF. Here the CDR3 DNA reads TGTGCCATCAGCTTGGGACGGGGGAATTCACCCCTCCACTTT.

This sequence joins TRBV20-1 and TRBJ2-1; a possible D gene is TRBD1 (7 bases). This CDR3 has 15 residues. V lost 1 base and J lost 6, with 16 bases in between. In germline, CDR1 is DFQATT, CDR2 SNEGSKA (reference sequence). The CDR3 DNA reads as TGCAGTGCTAGAGCCCCCCTGCGGGACAGCAATGAGCAGTTCTTC. Its translation: CSARAPLRDSNEQFF.

This clonotype was found a few times. The chain employs TRBV9 and TRBJ1-6; perhaps TRBD1 as D (6 bases). Germline CDR1 reads SGDLS; CDR2 reads YYNGEE. CDR3 length: 14 amino acids. V gave up 3 bases and J gave up 10 bases, with 14 bases separating them. The CDR3 reads CASSAGGLQSPLHF. The CDR3 DNA is TGTGCCAGCAGCGCGGGGGGGCTTCAATCACCCCTCCACTTT.

V and J are TRBV7-2 and TRBJ2-3, with 8 bases that match TRBD2. There are 13 residues in the CDR3. With 8 bases clipped from V and 5 bases from J, the junction kept 6 bases outside the gene matches. The germline gives CDR1 SGHTA, CDR2 FQGNSA. The CDR3 region is CASAGGVLDTQYF. CDR3 nucleotides: TGTGCCAGCGCCGGGGGGGTCCTAGATACGCAGTATTTT.

This clonotype appeared a few times. This chain connects TRBV12-3 or TRBV12-4 to TRBJ2-2, with 7 nucleotides matching TRBD1. The CDR3 contains 14 residues. Trimming at V came to 10 bases and at J to 3 bases, leaving 8 bases not matched to a gene. For the CDR3, the DNA is TGTGCCACCTCGGGACAGAGTCACACCGGGGAGCTGTTTTTT. Encoded protein: CATSGQSHTGELFF.